The entry below gives a single T cell receptor (beta chain) sequence along with its context. As yet, its antigen is unknown. The data were taken from a study of OX40 agonist ivuxolimab in advanced cancers. Measured with immunoSEQ multiplex PCR; TCRdb has only the in-frame clones, and not every one. The table includes 60,000 to 80,000 clones, about three quarters detected once. Study outcomes and limitations: There was clonal expansion of CD4+ and CD8+ blood T cells by week 6 at 0.1 to 3.0 mg/kg.

At baseline, cycle 4 day 1, and cycle 7 day 1, blood was sampled. The sequencing used CD4+ or CD8+ T cells sorted from blood, collected in a trial of the OX40 agonist ivuxolimab. This receptor was identified in an adult with an advanced solid tumor such as melanoma, head and neck, liver or kidney cancer.

CDR3 DNA sequence: TGTGCCAGCAGTCTAATCCAGGGGGTTAACGAGCAGTACTTC. It is translated as CASSLIQGVNEQYF. The rearrangement uses TRBV2 and TRBJ2-7; 7 bases fit TRBD1. Losses at the gene ends were 5 bases for V and 5 bases for J; bases not matched to a gene: 9. This CDR3 comprises 14 residues. Germline V gives CDR1 SNHLY, CDR2 FYNNEI.